Sequencing of this T cell receptor beta chain was carried out in a study of blood T cell repertoires in COVID-19. Turning to the study itself: The analysed material was cDNA or gDNA that came from T cells, B-cell-depleted T cells, or PBMCs.

Assay used: immunoSEQ multiplex PCR; TCRdb lists only in-frame clones, some missing. This repertoire shows roughly 78,000 clones, approximately 91% found once; its top ten account for 25% to 35%. Looked up from germline, CDR1 is MGHRA and CDR2 is YSYEKL. This CDR3 is 17 amino acids long. Trimming took off 0 bases at V and 4 bases at J, with 13 bases between the two ends. The source material was peripheral blood. V gene TRBV4-1 combines with J gene TRBJ2-6; a possible D gene is TRBD2 (7 bases). The receptor was derived from a man aged 50 or older with acute or convalescent COVID-19. The CDR3 region has the DNA TGCGCCAGCAGCCAAGAACGGGGAGGGACAGGGGCCAACGTCCTGACTTTC. This codes for CASSQERGGTGANVLTF.